The present T cell receptor beta chain was sequenced within a study of shared clonotypes between healthy human individuals. Study results and limitations: Rarefaction gave evidence that sorted-subset sequencing remained incomplete despite large depth.

DNA at about 190 ng, 25,000 to 35,000 T cell genomes, went into sorted-subset replicate PCRs. Repertoires were generated with immunoSEQ multiplex PCR, while TCRdb's copy carries only in-frame clones and drops some. The sample lists about 610,000 clones; roughly 95% were seen once. In the case of this clone: Its specificity is not known.

Naive CD8 cells comprised CD45RO-negative, CCR7-positively selected cells, excluding terminally differentiated effector memory CD45RA+ cells. Germline V gene sequence: CDR1 MNHNY, CDR2 SVGAGI (reference sequence). V shed 2 bases and J 3 bases; nucleotides not matched to a gene: 9. The CDR3 consists of 16 residues. Sequencing was done on a sample of naive CD8+ T cells sorted from blood. The chain links TRBV6-6 to TRBJ1-2; 7 nucleotides match TRBD1. This sequence was found in a woman in her 30s in good health. The CDR3 loop reads CASSYPDRARDYGYTF. CDR3 DNA sequence: TGTGCCAGCAGTTACCCCGACAGGGCACGCGACTATGGCTACACCTTC.